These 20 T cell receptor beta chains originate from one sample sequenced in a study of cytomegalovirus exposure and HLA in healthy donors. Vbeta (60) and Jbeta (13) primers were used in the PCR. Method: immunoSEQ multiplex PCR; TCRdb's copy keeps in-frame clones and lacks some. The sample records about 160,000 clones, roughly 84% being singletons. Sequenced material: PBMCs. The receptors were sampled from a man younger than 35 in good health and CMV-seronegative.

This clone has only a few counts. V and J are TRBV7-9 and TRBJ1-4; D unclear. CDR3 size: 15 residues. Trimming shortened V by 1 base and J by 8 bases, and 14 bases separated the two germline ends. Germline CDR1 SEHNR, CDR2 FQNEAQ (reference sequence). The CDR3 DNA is TGTGCCAGCAGCTTAGTAGTGTTGACAAGGGAAAAACTGTTTTTT. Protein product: CASSLVVLTREKLFF.

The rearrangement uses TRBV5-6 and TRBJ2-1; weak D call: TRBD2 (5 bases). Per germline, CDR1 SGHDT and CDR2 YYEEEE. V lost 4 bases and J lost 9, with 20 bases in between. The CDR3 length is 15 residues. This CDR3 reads CASSPPGYSAGEQFF. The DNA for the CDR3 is TGTGCCAGCAGCCCGCCTGGCTACTCGGCGGGTGAGCAGTTCTTC.

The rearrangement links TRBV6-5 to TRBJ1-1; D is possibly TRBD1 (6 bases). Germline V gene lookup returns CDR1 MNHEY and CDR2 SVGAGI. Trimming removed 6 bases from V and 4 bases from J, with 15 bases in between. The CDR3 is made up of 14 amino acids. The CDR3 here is CASRWGGEGTEAFF. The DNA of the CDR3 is TGTGCCAGCAGATGGGGGGGCGAAGGCACTGAAGCTTTCTTT.

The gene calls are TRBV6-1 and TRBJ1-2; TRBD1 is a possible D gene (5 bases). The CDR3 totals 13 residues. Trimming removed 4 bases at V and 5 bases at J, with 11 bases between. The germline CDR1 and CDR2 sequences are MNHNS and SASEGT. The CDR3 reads CASSVFDSYGYTF. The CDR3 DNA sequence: TGTGCCAGCAGTGTCTTCGACAGTTATGGCTACACCTTC.

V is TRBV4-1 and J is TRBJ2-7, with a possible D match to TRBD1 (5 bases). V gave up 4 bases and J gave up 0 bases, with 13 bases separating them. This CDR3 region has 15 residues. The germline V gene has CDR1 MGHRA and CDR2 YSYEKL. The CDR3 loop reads CASSPQGRASYEQYF. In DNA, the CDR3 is TGCGCCAGCAGCCCCCAGGGTCGGGCCTCCTACGAGCAGTACTTC.

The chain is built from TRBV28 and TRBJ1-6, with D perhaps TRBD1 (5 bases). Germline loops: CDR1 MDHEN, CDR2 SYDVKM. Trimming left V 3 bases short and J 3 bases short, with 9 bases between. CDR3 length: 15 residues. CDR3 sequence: CASSLRQGYNSPLHF. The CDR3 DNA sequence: TGTGCCAGCAGTTTGAGGCAGGGCTATAATTCACCCCTCCACTTT.

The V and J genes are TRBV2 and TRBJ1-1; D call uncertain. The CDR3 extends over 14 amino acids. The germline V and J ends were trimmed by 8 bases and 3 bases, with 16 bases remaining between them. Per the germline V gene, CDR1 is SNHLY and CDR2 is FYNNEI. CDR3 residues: CASLDGPGDTEAFF. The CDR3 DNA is TGTGCCAGCTTGGATGGGCCCGGGGACACTGAAGCTTTCTTT.

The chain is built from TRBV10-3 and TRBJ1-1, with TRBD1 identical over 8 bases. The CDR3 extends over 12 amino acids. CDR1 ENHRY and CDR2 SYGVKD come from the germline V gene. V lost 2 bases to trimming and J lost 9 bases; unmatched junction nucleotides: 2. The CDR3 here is CAISEGDRQAFF. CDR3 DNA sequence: TGTGCCATCAGTGAGGGGGACAGGCAAGCTTTCTTT.

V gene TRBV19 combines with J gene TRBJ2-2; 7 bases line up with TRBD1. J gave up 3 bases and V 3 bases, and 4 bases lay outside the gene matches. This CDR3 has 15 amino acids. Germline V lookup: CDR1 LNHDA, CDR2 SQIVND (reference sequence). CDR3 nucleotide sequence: TGTGCCAGTAGTATGCCCCAGGGGGACACCGGGGAGCTGTTTTTT. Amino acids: CASSMPQGDTGELFF. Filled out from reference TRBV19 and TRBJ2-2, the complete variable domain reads DGGITQSPKYLFRKEGQNVTLSCEQNLNHDAMYWYRQDPGQGLRLIYYSQIVNDFQKGDIAEGYSVSREKKESFPLTVTSAQKNPTAFYLCASSMPQGDTGELFFGEGSRLTVL.

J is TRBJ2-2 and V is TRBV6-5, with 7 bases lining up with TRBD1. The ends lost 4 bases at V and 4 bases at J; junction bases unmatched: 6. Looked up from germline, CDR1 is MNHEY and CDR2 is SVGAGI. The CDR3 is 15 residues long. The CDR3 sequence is CASSSGGRGTGELFF. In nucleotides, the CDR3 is TGTGCCAGCAGTTCAGGGGGTCGTGGCACCGGGGAGCTGTTTTTT.

CDR3 loop: CASSLGFRNTGELFF. In DNA, the CDR3 is TGTGCCAGCAGCTTGGGTTTTAGGAACACCGGGGAGCTGTTTTTT. The gene calls are TRBV5-4 and TRBJ2-2, with D unresolved. Germline CDR1 and CDR2: SGHNT and YYREEE (reference sequence). V shed 0 bases and J shed 1 base, with 7 bases lying between them. CDR3 length equals 15 residues.

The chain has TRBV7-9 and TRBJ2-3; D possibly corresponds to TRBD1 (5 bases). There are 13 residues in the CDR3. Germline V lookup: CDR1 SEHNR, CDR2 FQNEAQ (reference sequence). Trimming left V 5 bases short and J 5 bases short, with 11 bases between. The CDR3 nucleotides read TGTGCCAGCAGCCTGACGACAGTAGATACGCAGTATTTT. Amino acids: CASSLTTVDTQYF.

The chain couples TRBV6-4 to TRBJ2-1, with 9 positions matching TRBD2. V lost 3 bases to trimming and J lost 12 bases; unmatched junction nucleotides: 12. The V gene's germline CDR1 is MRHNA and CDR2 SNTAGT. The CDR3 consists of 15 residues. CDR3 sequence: CASSEDGGRALGQFF. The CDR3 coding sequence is TGTGCCAGCAGTGAGGACGGCGGGAGGGCCCTCGGGCAGTTCTTC.

The CDR3 nucleotides are TGTGCCGCCCGGGACAGAGCCATGAACACTGAAGCTTTCTTT. Translating it yields CAARDRAMNTEAFF. The V gene is TRBV10-3, the J gene TRBJ1-1; 7 nucleotides agree with TRBD1. Looked up from germline, CDR1 is ENHRY and CDR2 is SYGVKD. V was clipped by 11 bases and J by 0 bases; unmatched bases: 9. This CDR3 region has 14 residues.

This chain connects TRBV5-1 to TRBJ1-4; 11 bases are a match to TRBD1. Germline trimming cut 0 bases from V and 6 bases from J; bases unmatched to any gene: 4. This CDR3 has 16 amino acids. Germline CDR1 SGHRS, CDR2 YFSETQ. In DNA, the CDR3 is TGCGCCAGCAGCTTGGAGGGACAGGGGGGTGATGAAAAACTGTTTTTT. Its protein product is CASSLEGQGGDEKLFF.

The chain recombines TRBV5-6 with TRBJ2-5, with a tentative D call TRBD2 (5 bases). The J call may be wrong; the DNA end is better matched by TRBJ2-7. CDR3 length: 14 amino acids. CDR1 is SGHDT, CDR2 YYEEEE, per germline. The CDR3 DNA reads TGTGCCAGCAAAAAACTAGGCGGGTCCTACGAGCAGTACTTC. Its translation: CASKKLGGSYEQYF.

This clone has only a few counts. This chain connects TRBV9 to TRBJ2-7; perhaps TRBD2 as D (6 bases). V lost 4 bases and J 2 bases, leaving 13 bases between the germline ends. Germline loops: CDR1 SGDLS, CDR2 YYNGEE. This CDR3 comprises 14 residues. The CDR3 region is CASSPRRVPYEQYF. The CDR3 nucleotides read TGTGCCAGCAGCCCGAGGAGGGTGCCCTACGAGCAGTACTTC.

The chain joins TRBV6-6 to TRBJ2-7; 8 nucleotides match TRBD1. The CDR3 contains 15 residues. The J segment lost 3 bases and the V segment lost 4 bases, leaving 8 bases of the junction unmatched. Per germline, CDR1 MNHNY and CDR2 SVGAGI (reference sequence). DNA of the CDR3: TGTGCCAGCAGTTCCACGACAGGGGTAAGCTACGAGCAGTACTTC. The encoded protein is CASSSTTGVSYEQYF.

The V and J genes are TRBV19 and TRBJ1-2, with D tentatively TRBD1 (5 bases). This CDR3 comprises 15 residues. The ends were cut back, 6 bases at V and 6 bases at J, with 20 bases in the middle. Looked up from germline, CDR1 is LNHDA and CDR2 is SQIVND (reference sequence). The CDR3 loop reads CASSPDRVSGDGYTF. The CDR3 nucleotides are TGTGCCAGTAGCCCTGACAGAGTCTCGGGTGATGGCTACACCTTC.

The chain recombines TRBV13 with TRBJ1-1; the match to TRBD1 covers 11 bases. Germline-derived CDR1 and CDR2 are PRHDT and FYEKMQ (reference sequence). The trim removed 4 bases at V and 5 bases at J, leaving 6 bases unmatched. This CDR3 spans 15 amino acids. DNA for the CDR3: TGTGCCAGCAGCTCCAGGGACAGGGGGGGTACTGAAGCTTTCTTT. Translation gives CASSSRDRGGTEAFF.